This TCR beta chain came from a study of OX40 agonist ivuxolimab in advanced cancers. As for the study in general: Eligibility admitted prior anti-PD-1, anti-PD-L1 or anti-CTLA-4 therapy; about 40% had some. Study results and caveats: Patients who responded partially at 0.1-3.0 mg/kg showed clonal expansion ranking among the lowest. Doses of 0.1 to 3.0 mg/kg were accompanied by clonal expansion of CD4+ and CD8+ blood T cells by week 6.

The sample holds one count of this clone. Its target is not known. This same CDR3 is encoded by further DNA sequences in the sample. TCRdb's table, derived via immunoSEQ multiplex PCR, lists solely in-frame clones and lacks some. The sample has about 58,000 clones; roughly four fifths are singletons. Germline V lookup: CDR1 MNHEY, CDR2 SVGAGI. V dropped 0 bases and J dropped 4 bases, with 12 bases sitting between them. The CDR3 sequence is 15 residues long. The sequencing here drew on CD4+ or CD8+ T cells sorted from blood, taken in a trial of the OX40 agonist ivuxolimab. The sequence was collected from an adult with an advanced solid tumor such as melanoma, head and neck, liver or kidney cancer. This chain uses TRBV6-5 with TRBJ1-2, with a weak D call TRBD1 (6 bases). CDR3 sequence: CASSYSAGGGYGYTF. DNA of the CDR3: TGTGCCAGCAGTTACTCAGCGGGGGGCGGCTATGGCTACACCTTC.